The 17 T cell receptor beta chains below were found in one sample sequenced in a study of shared clonotypes between healthy human individuals. CD45RO-negative, CCR7-positively selected cells formed the naive CD8 fraction, excluding terminally differentiated effector memory CD45RA+ cells. Some clones are missing from TCRdb's copy, which holds only in-frame ones; the method was immunoSEQ multiplex PCR. Of hundreds of thousands of clones in the sample, about 95% are singletons; the top ten hold about 0.11%. What was sequenced was naive CD8+ T cells sorted from blood. The receptors originated from a woman aged 25 to 39 in good health.

This sequence joins TRBV4-1 and TRBJ2-7; the D is unclear. Trimming stripped 1 base from V and 5 bases from J, with 18 bases between. The CDR3 contains 16 residues. Per the germline V gene, CDR1 is MGHRA and CDR2 is YSYEKL. CDR3 sequence reads: CASSQGLDPVGNEQYF. CDR3 nucleotide sequence: TGCGCCAGCAGCCAAGGCCTCGACCCCGTGGGTAACGAGCAGTACTTC.

The CDR3 coding sequence is TGTGCCAGCAGCGTAGAGACAGGGTCGCACACCATATATTTT. As protein: CASSVETGSHTIYF. The chain joins TRBV9 to TRBJ1-3, with 7 bases identical to TRBD1. V lost 0 bases, J lost 8 bases, and 5 bases stayed unmatched. The CDR3 consists of 14 residues. The germline V gene encodes CDR1 SGDLS and CDR2 YYNGEE.

The CDR3 DNA reads as TGTGCCAGCAGTACCTTAGCGGGAGCCATTGAGCAGTTCTTC. The encoded protein is CASSTLAGAIEQFF. This chain links TRBV27 with TRBJ2-1; 9 bases agree with TRBD2. This CDR3 contains 14 residues. Per germline, CDR1 MNHEY and CDR2 SMNVEV (reference sequence). V dropped 5 bases and J dropped 9; count of bases not matched to a gene: 8.

This clone turned up a few times. The rearrangement joins TRBV6-1 to TRBJ2-7; D unresolved. Germline CDR1 MNHNS, CDR2 SASEGT. The CDR3 has 11 residues. The V gene lost 6 bases and the J gene lost 2 bases, with 5 bases spanning the gap. The CDR3 DNA sequence: TGTGCCAGCAGCGCAACCTACGAGCAGTACTTC. Its translation: CASSATYEQYF.

J is TRBJ2-7 and V is TRBV7-8; either TRBD1 or TRBD2 may fit D (5 bases each). Trimming cost V 6 bases and J 5 bases, with 17 bases left between them. The CDR3 covers 14 residues. The germline CDR1 and CDR2 sequences are SGHVS and FQNEAQ. The CDR3 region is CASSPGDLKDEQYF. The CDR3 coding sequence is TGTGCCAGCAGTCCCGGGGACCTGAAGGACGAGCAGTACTTC.

The chain couples TRBV27 to TRBJ2-5; the match to TRBD1 covers 7 bases. This CDR3 is 14 amino acids long. J lost 11 bases, V lost 6 bases, and 15 bases had no gene match. Germline V gene sequence: CDR1 MNHEY, CDR2 SMNVEV (reference sequence). The CDR3 bases are TGTGCCAGCAGGCCGGACAGGACGCAGCTGGAGCAGTACTTC. Amino acids: CASRPDRTQLEQYF.

This rearrangement joins TRBV29-1 to TRBJ2-5; D is unclear. The J call may not be correct, given that the DNA end is closer to TRBJ2-7. In germline, CDR1 is SQVTM, CDR2 ANQGSEA. This CDR3 region has 12 residues. In nucleotides, the CDR3 is TGCAGCGTTGGTTCCAGCGCCTACGAGCAGTACTTC. Its translation is CSVGSSAYEQYF.

This chain joins TRBV28 and TRBJ1-5; TRBD1 agrees at 7 bases. Germline loops: CDR1 MDHEN, CDR2 SYDVKM. The CDR3 length is 15 residues. Trimming took 3 bases from V and 4 from J; bases not matched to a gene: 6. In nucleotides, the CDR3 is TGTGCCAGCAGTTTTGACAGGGCTGATAATCAGCCCCAGCATTTT. This sequence encodes CASSFDRADNQPQHF.

CDR3 region: CASCGGTGDGYTF. The CDR3 DNA reads as TGTGCCAGCTGTGGGGGGACAGGGGATGGCTACACCTTC. The V and J genes are TRBV6-5 and TRBJ1-2; 10 bases match TRBD1. Trimming at V came to 8 bases and at J to 6 bases, leaving 6 bases not matched to a gene. The length of the CDR3 is 13 residues. Germline V CDR1 and CDR2: MNHEY, SVGAGI.

This clone was recorded once. V gene TRBV29-1 combines with J gene TRBJ2-2, with D possibly matching TRBD2 (6 bases). This CDR3 contains 13 residues. CDR1 and CDR2 from the germline V gene are SQVTM and ANQGSEA. Trimming shortened V by 7 bases and J by 7 bases, and 16 bases separated the two germline ends. The CDR3 DNA reads TGCAGCGCCGCGGGACTCAGCAACGGGGAGCTGTTTTTT. It encodes CSAAGLSNGELFF.

The chain links TRBV5-6 to TRBJ2-6; either TRBD1 or TRBD2 may fit D (5 bases each). The CDR3 runs to 18 residues. The V gene lost 1 base and the J gene lost 0 bases, with 14 bases spanning the gap. Germline V gene lookup returns CDR1 SGHDT and CDR2 YYEEEE. Here the CDR3 DNA reads TGTGCCAGCAGCTTGTGGGGGTCCGGCTACTCTGGGGCCAACGTCCTGACTTTC. Translated, it gives CASSLWGSGYSGANVLTF.

The chain recombines TRBV29-1 with TRBJ2-7; TRBD2 matches 12 bases. Trimming removed 1 base from V and 7 bases from J; junction bases left unmatched: 5. CDR1 is SQVTM, CDR2 ANQGSEA, per germline. This CDR3 comprises 14 residues. This CDR3 is CSVEGTSGKGEQYF. The CDR3 DNA is TGCAGCGTTGAAGGGACTAGCGGGAAGGGTGAGCAGTACTTC.

The chain joins TRBV11-3 to TRBJ2-3; unclear D gene. Trimming took 0 bases from V and 10 from J, leaving 11 bases between them. Germline V gene sequence: CDR1 SGHNT, CDR2 YENEEA. The CDR3 contains 13 residues. The CDR3 here is CASSLDTSAPQYF. As DNA, the CDR3 is TGTGCCAGCAGCTTAGATACCTCAGCTCCGCAGTATTTT.

The V and J genes are TRBV13 and TRBJ2-1, with 11 bases that match TRBD2. Trimming removed 1 base from V and 5 bases from J; junction bases left unmatched: 4. Germline CDR1 PRHDT, CDR2 FYEKMQ (reference sequence). This CDR3 is built from 16 residues. CDR3 sequence: CASSLELAGAHNEQFF. Written as DNA, the CDR3 is TGTGCCAGCAGCTTAGAACTAGCGGGAGCTCACAATGAGCAGTTCTTC. The variable domain in full, with the rest retrieved from reference TRBV13 and TRBJ2-1, is AAGVIQSPRHLIKEKRETATLKCYPIPRHDTVYWYQQGPGQDPQFLISFYEKMQSDKGSIPDRFSAQQFSDYHSELNMSSLELGDSALYFCASSLELAGAHNEQFFGPGTRLTVL.

The chain combines TRBV27 with TRBJ2-1; possible D gene TRBD2, 5 bases. With 4 bases removed from V and 0 bases from J, the gap between germline ends came to 13 bases. Germline CDR1 is MNHEY and CDR2 is SMNVEV (reference sequence). The CDR3 loop spans 16 amino acids. The CDR3: CASSYSTTPSYNEQFF. CDR3 nucleotide sequence: TGTGCCAGCAGTTATTCGACTACCCCCTCCTACAATGAGCAGTTCTTC.

A remark on this clone: No DNA is shown, since the ends of the CDR3 on it are uncertain; the CDR3 is the one TCRdb lists. This chain uses TRBV12-5 with TRBJ2-3; TRBD1 reflects the table's D call only, with no check against the DNA. Germline CDR1 LGHNT, CDR2 FRNRAP. The CDR3 length equals 12 residues, ends included. The CDR3 is CASGLAVDTQYF.

This chain joins TRBV6-6 and TRBJ2-1; D uncertain. Trimming cost V 0 bases and J 10 bases, with 16 bases left between them. The CDR3 covers 15 residues. Germline lookup yields CDR1 MNHNY and CDR2 SVGAGI (reference sequence). Written as DNA, the CDR3 is TGTGCCAGCAGTTACTCGAGACAAGGAGTTGTGGAGCAGTTCTTC. Amino acid sequence: CASSYSRQGVVEQFF.